This T cell receptor beta chain was recovered during a study of blood T cells in healthy people across ages. In its sample, this clonotype was seen a few times. As yet, its antigen is unknown. The CDR3 has 16 amino acids. In germline, CDR1 is SGHRS, CDR2 YFSETQ. J lost 3 bases, V lost 0 bases, and 5 bases had no gene match. Study-level results: Older age went with lower TCR beta diversity per million T cells, in a roughly linear way. Expanded clonotype shifts may have been confounded, as the donors had an unknown CMV status.

Next came a second PCR, run for about 6 to 12 cycles, which used a sample-barcoded 5' primer along with a J-beta primer mix. Each of the cDNA molecules was tagged by a template-switch adaptor with 12 random nucleotides. One entry per CDR3 protein results from TCRdb running MiXCR on the 5' RACE reads. Of about a million distinct CDR3 sequences in the sample, about 48% were seen once. The chain carries TRBV5-1 and TRBJ2-3; 9 nucleotides align to TRBD1. This sequence was found in a man younger than 40 in good health. The sample was blood. DNA of the CDR3: TGCGCCAGCAGCTTGGAGACAGGGGGAATGACAGATACGCAGTATTTT. As protein: CASSLETGGMTDTQYF. The full variable domain, its missing parts supplied by reference TRBV5-1 and TRBJ2-3, is KAGVTQTPRYLIKTRGQQVTLSCSPISGHRSVSWYQQTPGQGLQFLFEYFSETQRNKGNFPGRFSGRQFSNSRSEMNVSTLELGDSALYLCASSLETGGMTDTQYFGPGTRLTVL.